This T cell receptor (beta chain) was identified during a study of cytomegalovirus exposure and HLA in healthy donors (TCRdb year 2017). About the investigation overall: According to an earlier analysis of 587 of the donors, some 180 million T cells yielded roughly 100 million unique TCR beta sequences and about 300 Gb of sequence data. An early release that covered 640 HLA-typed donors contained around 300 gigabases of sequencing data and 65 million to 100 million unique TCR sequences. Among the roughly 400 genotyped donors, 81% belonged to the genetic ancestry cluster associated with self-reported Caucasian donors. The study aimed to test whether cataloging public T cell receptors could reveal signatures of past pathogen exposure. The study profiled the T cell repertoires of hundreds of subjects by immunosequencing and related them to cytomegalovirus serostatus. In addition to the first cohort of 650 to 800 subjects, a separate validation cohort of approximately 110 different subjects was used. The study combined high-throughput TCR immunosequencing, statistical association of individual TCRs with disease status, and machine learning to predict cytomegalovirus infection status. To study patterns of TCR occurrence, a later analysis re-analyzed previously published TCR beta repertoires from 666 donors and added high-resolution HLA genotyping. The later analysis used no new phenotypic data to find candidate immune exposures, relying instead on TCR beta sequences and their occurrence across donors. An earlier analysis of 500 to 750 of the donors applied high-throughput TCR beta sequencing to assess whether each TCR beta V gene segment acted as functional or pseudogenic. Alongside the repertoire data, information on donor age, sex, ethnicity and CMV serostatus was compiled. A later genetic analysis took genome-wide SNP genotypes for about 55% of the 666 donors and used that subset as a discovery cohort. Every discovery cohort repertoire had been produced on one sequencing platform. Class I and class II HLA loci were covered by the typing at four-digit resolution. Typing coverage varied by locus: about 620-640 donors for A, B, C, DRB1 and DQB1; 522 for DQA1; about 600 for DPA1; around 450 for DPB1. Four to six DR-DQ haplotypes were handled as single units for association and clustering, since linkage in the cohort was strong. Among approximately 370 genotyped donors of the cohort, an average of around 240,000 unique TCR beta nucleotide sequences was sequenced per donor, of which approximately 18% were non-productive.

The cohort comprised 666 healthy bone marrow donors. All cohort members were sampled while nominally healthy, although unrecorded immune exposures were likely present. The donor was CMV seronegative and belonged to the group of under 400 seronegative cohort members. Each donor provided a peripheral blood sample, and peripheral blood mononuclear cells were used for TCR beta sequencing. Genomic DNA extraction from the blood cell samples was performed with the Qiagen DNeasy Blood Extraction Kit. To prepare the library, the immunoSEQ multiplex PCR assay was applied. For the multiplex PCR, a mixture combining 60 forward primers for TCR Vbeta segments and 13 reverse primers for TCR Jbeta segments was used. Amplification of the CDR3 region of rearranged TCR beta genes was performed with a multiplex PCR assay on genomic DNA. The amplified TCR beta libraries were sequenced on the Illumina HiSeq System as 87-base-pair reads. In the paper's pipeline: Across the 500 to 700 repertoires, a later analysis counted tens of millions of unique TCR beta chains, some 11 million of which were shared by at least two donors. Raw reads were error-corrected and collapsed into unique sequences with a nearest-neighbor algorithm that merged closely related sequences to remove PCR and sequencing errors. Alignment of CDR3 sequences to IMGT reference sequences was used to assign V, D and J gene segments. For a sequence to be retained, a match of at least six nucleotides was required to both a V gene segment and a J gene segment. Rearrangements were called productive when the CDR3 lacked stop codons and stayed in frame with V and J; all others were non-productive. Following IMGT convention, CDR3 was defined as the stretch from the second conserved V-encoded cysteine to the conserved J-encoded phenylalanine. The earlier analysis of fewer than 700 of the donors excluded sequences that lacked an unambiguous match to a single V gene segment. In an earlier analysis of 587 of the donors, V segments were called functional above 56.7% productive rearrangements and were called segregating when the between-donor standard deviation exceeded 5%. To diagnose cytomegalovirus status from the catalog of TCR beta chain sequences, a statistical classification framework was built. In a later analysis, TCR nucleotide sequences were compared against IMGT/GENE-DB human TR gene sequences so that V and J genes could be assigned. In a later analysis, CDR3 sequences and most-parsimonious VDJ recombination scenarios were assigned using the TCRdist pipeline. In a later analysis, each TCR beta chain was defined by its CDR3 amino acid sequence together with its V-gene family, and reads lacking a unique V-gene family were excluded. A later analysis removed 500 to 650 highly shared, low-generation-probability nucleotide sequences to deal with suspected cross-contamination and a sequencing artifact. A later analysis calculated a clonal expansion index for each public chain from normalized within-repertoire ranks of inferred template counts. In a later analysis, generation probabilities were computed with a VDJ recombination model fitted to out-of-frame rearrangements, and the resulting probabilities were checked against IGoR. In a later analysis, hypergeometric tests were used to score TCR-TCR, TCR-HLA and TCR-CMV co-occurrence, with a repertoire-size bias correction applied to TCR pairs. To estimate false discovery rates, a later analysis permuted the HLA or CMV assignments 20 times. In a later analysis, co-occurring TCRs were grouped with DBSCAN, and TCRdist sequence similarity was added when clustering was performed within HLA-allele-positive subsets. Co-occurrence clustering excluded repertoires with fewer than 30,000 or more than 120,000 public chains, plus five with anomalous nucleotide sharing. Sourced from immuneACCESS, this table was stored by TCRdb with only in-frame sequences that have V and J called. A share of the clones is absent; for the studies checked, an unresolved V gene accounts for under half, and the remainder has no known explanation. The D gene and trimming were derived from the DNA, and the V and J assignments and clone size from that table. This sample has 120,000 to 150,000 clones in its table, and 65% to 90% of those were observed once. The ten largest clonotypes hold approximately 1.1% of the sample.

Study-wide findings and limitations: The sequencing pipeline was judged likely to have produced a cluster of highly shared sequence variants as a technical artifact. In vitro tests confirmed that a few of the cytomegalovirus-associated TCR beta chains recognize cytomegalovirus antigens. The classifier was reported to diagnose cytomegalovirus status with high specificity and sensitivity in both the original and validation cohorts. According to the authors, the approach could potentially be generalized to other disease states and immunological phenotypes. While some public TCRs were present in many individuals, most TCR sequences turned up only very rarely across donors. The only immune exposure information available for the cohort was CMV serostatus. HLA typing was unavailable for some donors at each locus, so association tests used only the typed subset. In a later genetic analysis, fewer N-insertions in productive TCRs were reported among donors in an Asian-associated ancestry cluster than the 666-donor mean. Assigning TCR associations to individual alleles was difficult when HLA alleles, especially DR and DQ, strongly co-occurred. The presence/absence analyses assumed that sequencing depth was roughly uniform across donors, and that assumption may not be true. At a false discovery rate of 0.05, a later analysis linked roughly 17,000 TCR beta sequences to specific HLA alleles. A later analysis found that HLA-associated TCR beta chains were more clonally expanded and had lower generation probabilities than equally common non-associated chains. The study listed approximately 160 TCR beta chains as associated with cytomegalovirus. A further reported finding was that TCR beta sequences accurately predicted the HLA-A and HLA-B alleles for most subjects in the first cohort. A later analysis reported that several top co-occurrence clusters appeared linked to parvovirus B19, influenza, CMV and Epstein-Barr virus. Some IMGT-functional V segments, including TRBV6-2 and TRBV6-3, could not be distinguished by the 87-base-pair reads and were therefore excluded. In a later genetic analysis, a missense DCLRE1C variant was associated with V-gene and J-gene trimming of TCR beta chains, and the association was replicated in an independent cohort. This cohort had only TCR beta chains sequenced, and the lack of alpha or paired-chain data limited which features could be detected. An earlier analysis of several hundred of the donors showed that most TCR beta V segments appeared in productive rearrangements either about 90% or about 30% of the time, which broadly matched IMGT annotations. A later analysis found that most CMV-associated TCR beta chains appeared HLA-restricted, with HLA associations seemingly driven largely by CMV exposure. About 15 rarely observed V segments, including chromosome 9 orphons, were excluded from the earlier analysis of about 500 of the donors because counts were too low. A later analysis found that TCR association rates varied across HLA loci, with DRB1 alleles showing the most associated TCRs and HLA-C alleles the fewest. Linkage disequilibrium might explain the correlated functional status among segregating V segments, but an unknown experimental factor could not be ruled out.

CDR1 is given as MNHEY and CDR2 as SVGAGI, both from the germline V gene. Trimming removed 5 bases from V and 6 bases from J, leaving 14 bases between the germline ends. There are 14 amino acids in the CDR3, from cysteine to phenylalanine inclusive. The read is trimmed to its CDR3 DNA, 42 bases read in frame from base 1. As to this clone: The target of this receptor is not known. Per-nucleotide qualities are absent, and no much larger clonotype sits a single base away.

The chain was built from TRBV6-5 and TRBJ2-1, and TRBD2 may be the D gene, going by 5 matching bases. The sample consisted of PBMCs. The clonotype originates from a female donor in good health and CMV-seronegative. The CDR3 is CASSLTTITNEQFF. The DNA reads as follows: TGTGCCAGCAGTCTCACGACTATCACCAATGAGCAGTTCTTC.